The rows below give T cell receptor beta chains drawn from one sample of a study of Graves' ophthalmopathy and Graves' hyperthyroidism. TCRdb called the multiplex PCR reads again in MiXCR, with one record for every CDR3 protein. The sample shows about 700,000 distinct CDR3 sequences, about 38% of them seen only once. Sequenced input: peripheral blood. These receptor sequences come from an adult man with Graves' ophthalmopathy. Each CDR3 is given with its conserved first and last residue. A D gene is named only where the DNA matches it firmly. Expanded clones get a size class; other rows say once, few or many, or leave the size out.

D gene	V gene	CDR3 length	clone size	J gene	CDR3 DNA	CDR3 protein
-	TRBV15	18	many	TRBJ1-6	TGTGCCACCAGCAGAGATTCTGTCAGCAGCTCCTATAATTCACCCCTCCACTTT	CATSRDSVSSSYNSPLHF
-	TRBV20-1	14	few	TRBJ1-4	TGCAGTGCGCTTGGACGGAACACTGGGGAAAAACTGTTTTTT	CSALGRNTGEKLFF
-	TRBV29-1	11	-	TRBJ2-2	TGCAGCGTGTGGGGGGCCGGGGAGCTGTTTTTT	CSVWGAGELFF
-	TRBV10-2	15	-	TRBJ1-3	TGCGCCAGCAGTGGTGAGGGGGGGGTCCAAGACACCATATATTTT	CASSGEGGVQDTIYF
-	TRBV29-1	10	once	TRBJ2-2	TGCAGCGCCTTAAGCGGGGAGCTGTTTTTT	CSALSGELFF
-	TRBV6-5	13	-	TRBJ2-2	TGTGCCAGCAGTCGCCCAAACACCGGGGAGCTGTTTTTT	CASSRPNTGELFF
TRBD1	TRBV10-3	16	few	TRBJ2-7	TGTGCCAGCAGTTACTTCCCCGTCGGACAGGGCTACGAGCAGTACTTC	CASSYFPVGQGYEQYF
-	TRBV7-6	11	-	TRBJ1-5	TGTGCCGGCAGCAAGCCTCAGCCCCAGCATTTT	CAGSKPQPQHF
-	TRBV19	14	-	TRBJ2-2	TGTGCCAGTATAGGGAGAGGGGCGATCGGGGAGCTGTTTTTT	CASIGRGAIGELFF
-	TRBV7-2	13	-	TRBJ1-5	TGTGCCAGCAGCTTTATCGGGGCGCAGACCCAGCATTTT	CASSFIGAQTQHF
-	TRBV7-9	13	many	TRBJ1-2	TGTGCCAGCAGCTTAGTACAGAACTATGGCTACACCTTC	CASSLVQNYGYTF
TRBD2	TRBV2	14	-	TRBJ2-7	TGTGCCAGCGGGGAGGGGACTTTCCTGTACGAGCAGTACTTC	CASGEGTFLYEQYF
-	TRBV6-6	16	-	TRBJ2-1	TGTGCCAGCAGTGAAGGTTGGGACACAGGCAAATTTGAGCAGTTCTTC	CASSEGWDTGKFEQFF
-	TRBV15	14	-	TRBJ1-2	TGTGCCACCAGCACCAGGACATCCCTTGGCGGCTACACCTTC	CATSTRTSLGGYTF
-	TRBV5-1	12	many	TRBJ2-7	TGCGCCAGCAGGGGGAACTCCTACGAGCAGTACTTC	CASRGNSYEQYF
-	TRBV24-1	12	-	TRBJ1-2	TGTGCCACCCTCGGGGCGGACGATGGAAACACCTTC	CATLGADDGNTF
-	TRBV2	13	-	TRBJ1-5	TGTGCCAGCAGTGAAGGGATACCTCAGCCCCAGCATTTT	CASSEGIPQPQHF
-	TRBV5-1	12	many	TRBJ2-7	TGCGCCAGCAGCTTGGGTGGGATCGAGCAGTACTTC	CASSLGGIEQYF
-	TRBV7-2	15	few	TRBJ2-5	TGTGCCAGCTCACCACCGAGGGGGGAGCTCGAGACCCAGTACTTC	CASSPPRGELETQYF
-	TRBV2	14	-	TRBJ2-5	TGTGCCAGCAGGCGCGAGACGGGGGTAGAGACCCAGTACTTC	CASRRETGVETQYF
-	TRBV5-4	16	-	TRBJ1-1	TGTGCCAGCAGCGTTGAAGTTGCAGGGTGGGACACTGAAGCTTTCTTT	CASSVEVAGWDTEAFF
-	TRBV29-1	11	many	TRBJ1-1	TGCAGCGTTAATTTAAACACTGAAGCTTTCTTT	CSVNLNTEAFF
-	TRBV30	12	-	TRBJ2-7	TGTGCCTGGAGTATCAGCTCCTACGAGCAGTACTTC	CAWSISSYEQYF
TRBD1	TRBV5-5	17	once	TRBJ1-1	TGTGCCAGCAGCTTGGCCGGGACAGGGGTATTTGGCACTGAAGCTTTCTTT	CASSLAGTGVFGTEAFF
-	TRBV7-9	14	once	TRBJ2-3	TGTGCCAGCAGACAGGGAGGGGACACAGATACGCAGTATTTT	CASRQGGDTDTQYF
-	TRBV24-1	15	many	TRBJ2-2	TGTGCCACCAGTGATCCTCAAGCGGGCCGGGGGGAGCTGTTTTTT	CATSDPQAGRGELFF
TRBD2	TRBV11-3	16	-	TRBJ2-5	TGTGCCAGCAGCTTAGAAGTTGGGACTAGCGGGGAGACCCAGTACTTC	CASSLEVGTSGETQYF
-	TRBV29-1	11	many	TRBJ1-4	TGCAGCGTTCGTCTCGCGGAAAAACTGTTTTTT	CSVRLAEKLFF
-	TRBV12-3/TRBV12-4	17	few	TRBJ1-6	TGTGCCAGCAGTCTAGATAGCGAGGGGGTTAGTAATTCACCCCTCCACTTT	CASSLDSEGVSNSPLHF
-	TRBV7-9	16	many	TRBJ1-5	TGTGCCAGCAGCCATGGGAGGGACTGGAGCAATCAGCCCCAGCATTTT	CASSHGRDWSNQPQHF
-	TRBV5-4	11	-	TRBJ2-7	TGTGCCAGCAGCTCCGCCTACGAGCAGTGCTTC	CASSSAYEQCF
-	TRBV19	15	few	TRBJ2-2	TGTGCCAGTAGCCCCCAGGGCCCGAACACCGGGGAGCTGTTTTTT	CASSPQGPNTGELFF
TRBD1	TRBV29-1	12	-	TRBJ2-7	TGCAGCGCAGCAGACAGGGTCGGTGAGCAGTACTTC	CSAADRVGEQYF
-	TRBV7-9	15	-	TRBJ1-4	TGTGCCAGCAGCTCCACGGGACTCCTTGGTGGAAAACTGTTTTTT	CASSSTGLLGGKLFF
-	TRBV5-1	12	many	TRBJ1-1	TGCGCCAGCAGCTTGGGCGGGGAAGGAGCTTTCTTT	CASSLGGEGAFF
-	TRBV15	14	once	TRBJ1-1	TGTGCCAGCAGCCGGGCCCTAGGAGACACTGAAGCTTTCTTT	CASSRALGDTEAFF
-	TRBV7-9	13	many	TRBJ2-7	TGTGCCAGCAGCCAGGCAGGGGTAGGTGAGCAGTACTTC	CASSQAGVGEQYF
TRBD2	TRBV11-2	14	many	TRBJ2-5	TGTGCCAGCAGCTGGCTAGCGGGCCAAGAGACCCAGTACTTC	CASSWLAGQETQYF
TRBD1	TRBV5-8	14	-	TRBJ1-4	TGTGCCAGCAGCTCCACAGGGGTGTACGAAAAACTGTTTTTT	CASSSTGVYEKLFF
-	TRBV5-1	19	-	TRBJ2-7	TGCGCCAGCAGCTTTCAGGCTATCGCAGGGTCCATCGATTACTACGAGCAGTACTTC	CASSFQAIAGSIDYYEQYF
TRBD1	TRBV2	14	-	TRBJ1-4	TGTGCCAGCAGTGACCCGGGACAGGGTGAAAAACTGTTTTTT	CASSDPGQGEKLFF
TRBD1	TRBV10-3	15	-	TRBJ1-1	TGTGCCAGCAGTTTACGGCAGGGGGTGAACACTGAAGCTTTCTTT	CASSLRQGVNTEAFF
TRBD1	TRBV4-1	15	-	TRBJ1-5	TGCGCCAGCAGCGATCGACAGGGAAAGGCGCAGCCCCAGCATTTT	CASSDRQGKAQPQHF
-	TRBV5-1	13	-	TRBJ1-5	TGTGCCAGCAGCTCAGGACCAAGGGGCTACGAGCATTTT	CASSSGPRGYEHF
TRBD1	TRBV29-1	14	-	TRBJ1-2	TGCAGCTCTCCCGGACAGGGAGTCAACTATGGCTACACCTTC	CSSPGQGVNYGYTF
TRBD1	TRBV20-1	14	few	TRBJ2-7	TGCAGTGCTACGGACAGGGCTTCTGTCTACGAGCAGTACTTC	CSATDRASVYEQYF
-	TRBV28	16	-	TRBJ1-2	TGTGCCAGCAGTGACGTGAGGGGGAATAGGGACTATGGCTACACCTTC	CASSDVRGNRDYGYTF
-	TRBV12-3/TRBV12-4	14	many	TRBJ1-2	TGTGCCAGCAGTCTACAGTTCGGGGACTATGGCTACACCTTC	CASSLQFGDYGYTF
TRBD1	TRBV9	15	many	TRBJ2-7	TGTGCCAGCAGCGTAGGGCAGGGGGCTATTAACGAGCAGTACTTC	CASSVGQGAINEQYF
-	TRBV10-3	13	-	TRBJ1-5	TGTGCCAGCAGACGTACTGGGGGACAGCCCCAGCATTTT	CASRRTGGQPQHF
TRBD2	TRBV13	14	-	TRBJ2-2	TGTGCCAGCAGCCTAGCGGGACGGTTCGGGGAGCTGTTTTTT	CASSLAGRFGELFF
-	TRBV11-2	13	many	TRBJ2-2	TGTGCCAGCAGCCGCAGGGAAACCGGGGAGCTGTTTTTT	CASSRRETGELFF
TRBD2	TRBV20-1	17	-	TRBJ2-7	TGCAGTGCTAGTCGCGCTAGCGGGAGGGTTATAATACAGGAGCAGTACTTC	CSASRASGRVIIQEQYF